This T cell receptor beta chain was sequenced for a study of radiation and T cells in renal cell carcinoma. For this clone: Antigen unknown.

As to time point: blood 4 weeks post-SBRT, at nephrectomy. Treatment indicated: 15 Gy SBRT to primary tumor, nephrectomy 4 weeks later. Nephrectomy followed 15 Gy stereotactic body radiation by 4 weeks. Assay: immunoSEQ multiplex PCR; the TCRdb copy retains only in-frame clones and omits some. The sample includes some 80,000 clones, roughly 85% of them seen just once. Germline V gene lookup returns CDR1 MNHNY and CDR2 SVGAGI (reference sequence). J lost 3 bases, V lost 7 bases, and 3 bases had no gene match. This CDR3 is built from 13 residues. Study-level points and caveats: From baseline, blood top tumor clonotypes peaked at 2 weeks post-radiation.

This specimen consisted of blood, obtained from a patient whose treatment included radiotherapy and nephrectomy. The chain combines TRBV6-6 with TRBJ1-3; 7 nucleotides align to TRBD1. The sequence was obtained from a woman aged 60-75 years with renal cell carcinoma. In nucleotides, the CDR3 is TGTGCCAGCATTGACAGGGTTGGAAACACCATATATTTT. Amino acid sequence: CASIDRVGNTIYF.